The sequence of this T cell receptor (beta chain) was determined in a study of T cells in Graves' hyperthyroidism and ophthalmopathy. The wider study: Peripheral blood was obtained at initial diagnosis, preceding any treatment. General observations from the study: Blood also contained most expanded thyroid clonotypes above 0.001. Using 13 V-J features, a model discriminated ophthalmopathy from stable hyperthyroidism.

RNA transcripts yielded amplified TCR beta CDR3 regions. First-round RT-PCR targeting the TCR CDR3 was performed with the HTBI primer set. TCRdb fed the multiplex PCR reads into MiXCR, producing one record per CDR3 protein. Here the sample spans almost 500,000 distinct CDR3 sequences, roughly 22% being singletons. Uncontrolled infection, other autoimmune disease, pregnancy or lactation disqualified patients from enrolment. As concerns this clonotype: Its antigen is not identified.

The CDR3 covers 12 residues. The germline V and J ends were trimmed by 5 bases and 7 bases, with 11 bases remaining between them. Germline loops: CDR1 DFQATT, CDR2 SNEGSKA (reference sequence). V and J are TRBV20-1 and TRBJ1-4; D call uncertain. This TCR derives from a woman aged 70 to 79 with Graves' ophthalmopathy. Sequencing was carried out using blood. The DNA of the CDR3 is TGCAGTGCTCCCGGATCGGGTGAAAAACTGTTTTTT. This encodes CSAPGSGEKLFF.